The 11 T cell receptor beta chains listed next were all sequenced from one sample in a study of control samples from healthy donors and cancer patients. Clones were read by immunoSEQ multiplex PCR, and TCRdb kept only the in-frame ones, dropping some. The sample has some 89,000 clones; approximately 87% are singletons. Sequencing was done on a sample of blood. Source of these receptors: a woman in her thirties or forties in good health.

The rearrangement links TRBV29-1 to TRBJ2-1, with D unresolved. CDR3 length: 13 amino acids. The germline V and J ends were trimmed by 1 base and 7 bases, with 11 bases remaining between them. The germline gives CDR1 SQVTM, CDR2 ANQGSEA. The CDR3 spells CSVEGYVENEQFF. The DNA for the CDR3 is TGCAGCGTTGAAGGATACGTTGAGAATGAGCAGTTCTTC.

In regard to this clone: Additional DNA sequences in this sample encode the identical CDR3. V gene TRBV6-5 combines with J gene TRBJ1-5; no reliable D call. The CDR3 length is 12 residues. The V end lost 6 bases, the J end lost 1 base, and 4 bases lay between the germline ends. CDR1 and CDR2 (germline): MNHEY, SVGAGI. The CDR3 DNA reads TGTGCCAGCAGCACGAGCAATCAGCCCCAGCATTTT. Translated: CASSTSNQPQHF.

Concerning this clone itself: One end of the junction does not line up with germline, which may come from a read error. The chain is built from TRBV5-3 and TRBJ2-2, with D possibly TRBD2 on 6 matching bases. TRBV5-3 is noted as an ORF with a role that remains uncertain. The CDR3 contains 13 residues. CDR3 protein: CARSLGSVGGAVF. In nucleotides, the CDR3 is TGTGCCAGAAGCTTGGGTTCCGTGGGGGGAGCTGTTTTT.

The CDR3 here is CASSQAGLGANVLTF. As DNA, the CDR3 is TGCGCCAGCAGCCAAGCGGGGCTGGGAGCCAACGTCCTGACTTTC. The rearrangement links TRBV4-1 to TRBJ2-6, with D perhaps matching TRBD1 or TRBD2 (5 bases each). V lost 1 base to trimming and J lost 7 bases, with 11 bases between them. Per germline, CDR1 MGHRA and CDR2 YSYEKL. The CDR3 loop spans 15 amino acids.

The CDR3, as DNA: TGTGCCAGCAGCGCGGGACAGGGAAACACTGAAGCTTTCTTT. Its protein product is CASSAGQGNTEAFF. V usage is TRBV7-2 and J usage is TRBJ1-1, with TRBD1 matching over 9 bases. Germline CDR1 SGHTA, CDR2 FQGNSA. The length of the CDR3 is 14 residues. J was trimmed by 2 bases and V by 5 bases; bases with no gene match: 3. Variable domain in full (rest from reference TRBV7-2 and TRBJ1-1): GAGVSQSPSNKVTEKGKDVELRCDPISGHTALYWYRQSLGQGLEFLIYFQGNSAPDKSGLPSDRFSAERTGGSVSTLTIQRTQQEDSAVYLCASSAGQGNTEAFFGQGTRLTVV.

CDR3 amino acids: CASKTSGGTDTQYF. CDR3 bases: TGTGCCAGTAAGACTAGCGGGGGTACAGATACGCAGTATTTT. The chain uses TRBV19 and TRBJ2-3; the match to TRBD2 covers 12 bases. Germline trimming cut 7 bases from V and 3 bases from J; bases unmatched to any gene: 2. Germline CDR1 is LNHDA and CDR2 is SQIVND (reference sequence). The CDR3 has 14 amino acids.

This clone was seen just once. The chain carries TRBV3-1 (or the pseudogene TRBV3-2) and TRBJ1-2; D is uncertain. Germline V CDR1 and CDR2: LGHDT, YNNKEL (reference sequence). There are 21 residues in the CDR3. Trimming took off 2 bases at V and 3 bases at J, with 31 bases between the two ends. The CDR3 here is CASSQLPGSTEPLSTYYGYTF. DNA for the CDR3: TGTGCCAGCAGCCAACTCCCTGGGAGTACTGAACCCCTCTCAACCTACTATGGCTACACCTTC.

The chain carries TRBV21-1 and TRBJ1-1; the D segment call TRBD1 is taken from the table without a DNA check. TRBV21-1 is labeled a pseudogene. The CDR3 runs 18 residues. In DNA form, the CDR3 reads TGTGCCAGCAGCAACCTTAGGACAGTCTTAATAAAGAACACTGAAGCTTTCTTT. This encodes CASSNLRTVLIKNTEAFF.

This clone was detected only a few times. The chain links TRBV10-1 to TRBJ1-6; D is uncertain. V was trimmed by 8 bases and J by 9 bases, leaving 14 bases between them. Germline V lookup: CDR1 WNHNN, CDR2 SYGVQD (reference sequence). This CDR3 is built from 13 residues. CDR3 DNA sequence: TGCGCCAGCGGATACGGGAGGAGTTCACCCCTCCACTTT. As protein: CASGYGRSSPLHF.

The V gene is TRBV7-9, the J gene TRBJ2-3; no clear D. CDR1 and CDR2 (germline): SEHNR, FQNEAQ (reference sequence). V lost 5 bases, J lost 5 bases, and 5 bases lay in between. The CDR3 is 11 residues long. Here the CDR3 reads CASSTRDTQYF. For the CDR3, the DNA is TGTGCCAGCAGCACGCGAGATACGCAGTATTTT.

The chain recombines TRBV23-1 with TRBJ2-7; maybe TRBD1 (6 bases). TRBV23-1 belongs to the ORF category, with a function that is uncertain. Between the trimmed V and J ends, which lost 2 bases and 6 bases, there was a span of 23 bases. There are 17 residues in the CDR3. The CDR3 DNA is TGCGCCAGCAGTCAACCTGAAGTTCGGGACAAGGTCGGCGAGCAGTACTTC. As protein: CASSQPEVRDKVGEQYF.